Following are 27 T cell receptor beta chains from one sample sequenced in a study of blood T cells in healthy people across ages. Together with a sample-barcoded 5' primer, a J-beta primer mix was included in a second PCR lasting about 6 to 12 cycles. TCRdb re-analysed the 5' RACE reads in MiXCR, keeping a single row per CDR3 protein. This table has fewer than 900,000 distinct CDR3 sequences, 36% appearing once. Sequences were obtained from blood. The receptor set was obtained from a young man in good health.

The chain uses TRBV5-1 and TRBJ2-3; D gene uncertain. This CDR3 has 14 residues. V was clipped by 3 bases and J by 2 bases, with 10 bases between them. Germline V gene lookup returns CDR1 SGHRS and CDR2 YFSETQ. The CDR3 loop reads CASSYNGPTDTQYF. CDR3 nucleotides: TGCGCCAGCAGCTATAACGGGCCCACAGATACGCAGTATTTT.

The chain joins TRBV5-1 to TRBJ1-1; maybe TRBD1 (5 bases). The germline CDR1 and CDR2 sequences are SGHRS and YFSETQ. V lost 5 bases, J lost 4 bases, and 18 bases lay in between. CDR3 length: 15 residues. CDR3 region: CASRGRGKGGTEAFF. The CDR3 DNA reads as TGCGCCAGCAGAGGACGGGGGAAAGGTGGCACTGAAGCTTTCTTT.

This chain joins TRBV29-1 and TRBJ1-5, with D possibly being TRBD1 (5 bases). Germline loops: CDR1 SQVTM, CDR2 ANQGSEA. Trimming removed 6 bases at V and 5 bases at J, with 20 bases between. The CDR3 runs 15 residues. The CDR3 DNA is TGCAGCGTGGGGGAGGGACGGGGGGGTCATCAGCCCCAGCATTTT. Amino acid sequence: CSVGEGRGGHQPQHF.

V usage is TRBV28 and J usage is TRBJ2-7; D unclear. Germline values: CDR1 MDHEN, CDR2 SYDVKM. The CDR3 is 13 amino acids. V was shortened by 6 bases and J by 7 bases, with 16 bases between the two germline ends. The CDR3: CASRHLNVAEQYF. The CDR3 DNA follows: TGTGCCAGCAGACACTTGAATGTCGCGGAGCAGTACTTC.

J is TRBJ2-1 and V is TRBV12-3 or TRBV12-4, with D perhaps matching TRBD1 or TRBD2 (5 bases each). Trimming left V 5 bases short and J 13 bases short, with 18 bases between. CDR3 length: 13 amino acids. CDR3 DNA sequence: TGTGCCAGCAGTCCCCAGGTCCGGGGCGCCCAGTTCTTC. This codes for CASSPQVRGAQFF.

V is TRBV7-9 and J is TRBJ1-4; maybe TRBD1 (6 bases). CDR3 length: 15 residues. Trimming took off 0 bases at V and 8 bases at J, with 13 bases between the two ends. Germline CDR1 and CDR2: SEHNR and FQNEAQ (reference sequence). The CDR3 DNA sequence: TGTGCCAGCAGCTTAGCGAACAGGGTCGGGGAAAAACTGTTTTTT. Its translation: CASSLANRVGEKLFF. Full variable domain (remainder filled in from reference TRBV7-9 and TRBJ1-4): DTGVSQNPRHKITKRGQNVTFRCDPISEHNRLYWYRQTLGQGPEFLTYFQNEAQLEKSRLLSDRFSAERPKGSFSTLEIQRTEQGDSAMYLCASSLANRVGEKLFFGSGTQLSVL.

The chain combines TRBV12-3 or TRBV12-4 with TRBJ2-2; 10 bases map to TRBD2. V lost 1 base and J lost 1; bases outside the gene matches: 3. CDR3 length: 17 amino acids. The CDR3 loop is CASSLGSGGENTGELFF. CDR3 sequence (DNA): TGTGCCAGCAGTTTAGGGAGCGGGGGGGAGAACACCGGGGAGCTGTTTTTT.

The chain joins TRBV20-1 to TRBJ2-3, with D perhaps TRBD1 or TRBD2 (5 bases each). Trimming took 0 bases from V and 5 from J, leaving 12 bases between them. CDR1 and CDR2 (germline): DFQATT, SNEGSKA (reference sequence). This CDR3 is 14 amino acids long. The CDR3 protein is CSARDQWGRDTQYF. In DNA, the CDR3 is TGCAGTGCTAGAGATCAATGGGGGAGAGATACGCAGTATTTT.

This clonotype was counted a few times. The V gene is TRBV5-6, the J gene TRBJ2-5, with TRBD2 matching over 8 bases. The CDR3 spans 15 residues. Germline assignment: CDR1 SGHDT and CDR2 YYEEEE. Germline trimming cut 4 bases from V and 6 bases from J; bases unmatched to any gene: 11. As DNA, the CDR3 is TGTGCCAGCAGCCCTCGGGCTAGCGGGTGGAAGACCCAGTACTTC. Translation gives CASSPRASGWKTQYF.

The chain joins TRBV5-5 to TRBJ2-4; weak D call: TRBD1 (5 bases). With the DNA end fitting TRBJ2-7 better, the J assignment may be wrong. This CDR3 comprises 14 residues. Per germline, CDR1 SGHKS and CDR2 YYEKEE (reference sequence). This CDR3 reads CASSLERGGYEQYF. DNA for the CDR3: TGTGCCAGCAGCTTGGAAAGGGGCGGTTACGAGCAGTACTTC.

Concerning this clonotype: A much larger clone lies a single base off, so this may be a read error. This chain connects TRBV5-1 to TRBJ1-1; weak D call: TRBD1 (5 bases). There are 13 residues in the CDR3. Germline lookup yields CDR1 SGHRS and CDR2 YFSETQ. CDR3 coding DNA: TGCGCCGGCAGCGCCAGGGAGAGGACTGAAGCTTTCTTT. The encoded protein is CAGSARERTEAFF.

The CDR3 loop reads CASSDLAGGSYNEQYF. The CDR3 nucleotides are TGCGCCAGCAGCGATCTAGCGGGGGGCTCCTACAATGAGCAGTACTTC. This chain joins TRBV5-1 and TRBJ2-7; 11 bases are a match to TRBD2. Trimming at V came to 4 bases and at J to 7 bases, leaving 13 bases not matched to a gene. CDR3 length: 16 amino acids. Germline assignment: CDR1 SGHRS and CDR2 YFSETQ. Full variable domain (missing parts from reference TRBV5-1 and TRBJ2-7): KAGVTQTPRYLIKTRGQQVTLSCSPISGHRSVSWYQQTPGQGLQFLFEYFSETQRNKGNFPGRFSGRQFSNSRSEMNVSTLELGDSALYLCASSDLAGGSYNEQYFGPGTRLTVT.

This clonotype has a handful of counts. The chain's CDR3 is CASSRGGQGAYGYTF. CDR3 DNA: TGTGCCAGCAGTCGCGGGGGACAGGGAGCCTATGGCTACACCTTC. The chain carries TRBV12-3 or TRBV12-4 and TRBJ1-2; 9 nucleotides agree with TRBD1. The CDR3 consists of 15 residues. After removal of 5 bases from V and 4 bases from J, the junction contained 8 bases not matched to a gene.

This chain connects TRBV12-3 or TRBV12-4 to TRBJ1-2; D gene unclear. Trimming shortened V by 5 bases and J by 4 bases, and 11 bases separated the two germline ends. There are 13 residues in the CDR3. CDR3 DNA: TGTGCCAGCAGTACCGGACTTGGCTATGGCTACACCTTC. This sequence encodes CASSTGLGYGYTF.

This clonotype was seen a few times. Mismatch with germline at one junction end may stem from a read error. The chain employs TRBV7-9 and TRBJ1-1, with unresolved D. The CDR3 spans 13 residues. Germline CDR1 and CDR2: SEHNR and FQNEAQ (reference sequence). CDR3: CASRLAGNTEAFF. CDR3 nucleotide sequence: TGTGCCAGCCGCTTAGCGGGGAACACTGAAGCTTTCTTT.

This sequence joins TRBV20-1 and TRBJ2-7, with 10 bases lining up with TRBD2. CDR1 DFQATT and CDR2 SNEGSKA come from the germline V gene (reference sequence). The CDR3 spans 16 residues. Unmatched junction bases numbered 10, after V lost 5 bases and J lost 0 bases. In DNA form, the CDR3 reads TGCAGTGCTTCGGGACTAGCGTCTTTAAACTCCTACGAGCAGTACTTC. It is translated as CSASGLASLNSYEQYF.

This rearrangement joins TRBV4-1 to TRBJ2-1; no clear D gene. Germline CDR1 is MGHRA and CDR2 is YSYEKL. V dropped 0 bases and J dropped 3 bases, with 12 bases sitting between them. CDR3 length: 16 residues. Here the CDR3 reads CASSQDTVPNYNEQFF. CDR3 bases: TGCGCCAGCAGCCAAGATACGGTTCCCAACTACAATGAGCAGTTCTTC.

The CDR3 sequence: CASRYQQSQGSNGYTF. CDR3 nucleotides: TGTGCCAGCAGGTATCAACAATCACAGGGATCGAATGGCTACACCTTC. The rearrangement joins TRBV12-3 or TRBV12-4 to TRBJ1-2; maybe TRBD1 (6 bases). The V end lost 6 bases, the J end lost 6 bases, and 23 bases lay between the germline ends. The CDR3 sequence is 16 residues long.

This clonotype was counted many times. CDR3: CAISGGDSNYGYTF. CDR3 DNA: TGTGCCATCAGTGGGGGGGACAGCAACTATGGCTACACCTTC. The J gene is TRBJ1-2, the V gene TRBV10-3; 7 positions agree with TRBD1. The V and J ends lost 4 bases and 2 bases, in that order; junction bases with no gene match: 4. The CDR3 consists of 14 residues. Germline V CDR1 and CDR2: ENHRY, SYGVKD.

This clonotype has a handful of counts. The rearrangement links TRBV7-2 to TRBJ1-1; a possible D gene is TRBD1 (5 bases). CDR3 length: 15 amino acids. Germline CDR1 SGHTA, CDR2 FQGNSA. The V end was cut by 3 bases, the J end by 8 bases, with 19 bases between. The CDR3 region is CASSFTTGGRREAFF. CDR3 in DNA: TGTGCCAGCAGCTTTACGACCGGGGGGAGGAGGGAAGCTTTCTTT.

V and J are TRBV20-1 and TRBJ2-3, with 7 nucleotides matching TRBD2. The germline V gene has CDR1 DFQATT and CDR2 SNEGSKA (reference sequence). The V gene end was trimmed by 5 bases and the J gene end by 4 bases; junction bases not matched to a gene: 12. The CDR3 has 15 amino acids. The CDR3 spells CSAGPLGGWADTQYF. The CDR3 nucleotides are TGCAGTGCTGGGCCCCTCGGGGGGTGGGCAGATACGCAGTATTTT.

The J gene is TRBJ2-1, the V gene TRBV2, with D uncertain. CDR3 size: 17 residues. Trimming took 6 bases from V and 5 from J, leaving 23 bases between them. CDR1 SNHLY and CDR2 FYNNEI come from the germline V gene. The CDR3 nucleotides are TGTGCCAGCAGCCTTCCCCGTGGGCGAATAACAGACAATGAGCAGTTCTTC. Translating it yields CASSLPRGRITDNEQFF.

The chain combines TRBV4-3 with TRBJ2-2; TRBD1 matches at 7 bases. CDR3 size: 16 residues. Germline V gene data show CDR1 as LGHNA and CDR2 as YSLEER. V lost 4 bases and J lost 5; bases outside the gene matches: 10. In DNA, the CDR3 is TGCGCCAGCAGCCCCTCCCCACAGGGGTTGACCGGGGAGCTGTTTTTT. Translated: CASSPSPQGLTGELFF.

The DNA of the CDR3 is TGTGCCAGCAGCTTAGGTTTAACCGGGACAGTATATGGCTACACCTTC. It yields the protein CASSLGLTGTVYGYTF. The V gene is TRBV11-2, the J gene TRBJ1-2; 7 bases map to TRBD1. Germline CDR1 is SGHAT and CDR2 is FQNNGV. The V gene end was trimmed by 1 base and the J gene end by 5 bases; junction bases not matched to a gene: 10. The CDR3 extends over 16 amino acids.

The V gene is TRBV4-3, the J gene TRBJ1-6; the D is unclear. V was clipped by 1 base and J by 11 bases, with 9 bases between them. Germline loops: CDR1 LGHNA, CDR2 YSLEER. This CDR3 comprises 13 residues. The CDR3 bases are TGCGCCAGCAGCCAAGTCGGAGCGGCACCCCTCCACTTT. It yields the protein CASSQVGAAPLHF.

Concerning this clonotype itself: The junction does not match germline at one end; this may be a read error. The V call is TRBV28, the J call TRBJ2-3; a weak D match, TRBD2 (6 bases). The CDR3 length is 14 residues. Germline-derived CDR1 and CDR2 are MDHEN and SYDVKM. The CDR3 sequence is CTSSVELATDTQYF. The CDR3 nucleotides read TGTACCAGCAGTGTGGAACTAGCTACGGATACGCAGTATTTT.

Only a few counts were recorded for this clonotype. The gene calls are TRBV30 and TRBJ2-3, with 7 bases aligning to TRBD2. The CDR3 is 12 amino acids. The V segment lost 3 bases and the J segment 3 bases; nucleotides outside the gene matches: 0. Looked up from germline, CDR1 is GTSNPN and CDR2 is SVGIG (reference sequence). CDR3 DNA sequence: TGTGCCTGGAGGCGGGGGACAGATACGCAGTATTTT. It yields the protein CAWRRGTDTQYF.